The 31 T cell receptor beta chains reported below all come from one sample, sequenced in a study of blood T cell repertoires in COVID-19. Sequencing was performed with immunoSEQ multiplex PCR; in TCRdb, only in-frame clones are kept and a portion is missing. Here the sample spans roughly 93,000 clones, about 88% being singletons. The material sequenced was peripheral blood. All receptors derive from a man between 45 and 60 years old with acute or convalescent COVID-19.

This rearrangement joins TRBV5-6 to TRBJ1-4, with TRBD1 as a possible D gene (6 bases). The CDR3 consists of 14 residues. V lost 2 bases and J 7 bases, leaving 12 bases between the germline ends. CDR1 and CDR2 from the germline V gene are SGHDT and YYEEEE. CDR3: CASSLRQGSEKLFF. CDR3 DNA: TGTGCCAGCAGCTTAAGGCAGGGGAGTGAAAAACTGTTTTTT.

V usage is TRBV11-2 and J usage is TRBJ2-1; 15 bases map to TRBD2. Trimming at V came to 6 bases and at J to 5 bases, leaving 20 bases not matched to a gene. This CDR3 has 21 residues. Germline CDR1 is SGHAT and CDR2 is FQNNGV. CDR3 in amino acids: CASSFRRTSGGASGRNNEQFF. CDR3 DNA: TGTGCCAGCAGTTTCCGTCGGACTAGCGGGGGGGCCTCAGGCCGAAACAATGAGCAGTTCTTC.

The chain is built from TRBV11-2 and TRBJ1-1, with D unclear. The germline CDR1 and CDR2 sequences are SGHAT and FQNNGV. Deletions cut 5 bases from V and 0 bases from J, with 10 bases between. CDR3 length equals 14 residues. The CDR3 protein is CASSLLGVNTEAFF. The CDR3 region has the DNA TGTGCCAGCAGCCTACTGGGAGTGAACACTGAAGCTTTCTTT.

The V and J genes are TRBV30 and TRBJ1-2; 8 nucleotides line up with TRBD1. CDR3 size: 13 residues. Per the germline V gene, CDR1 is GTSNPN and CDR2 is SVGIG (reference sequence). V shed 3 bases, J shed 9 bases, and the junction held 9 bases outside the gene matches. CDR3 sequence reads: CAWRFQGAPRYTF. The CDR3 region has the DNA TGTGCCTGGAGGTTTCAGGGGGCGCCTCGCTACACCTTC. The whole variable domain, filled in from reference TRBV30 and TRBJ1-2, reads SQTIHQWPATLVQPVGSPLSLECTVEGTSNPNLYWYRQAAGRGLQLLFYSVGIGQISSEVPQNLSASRPQDRQFILSSKKLLLSDSGFYLCAWRFQGAPRYTFGSGTRLTVV.

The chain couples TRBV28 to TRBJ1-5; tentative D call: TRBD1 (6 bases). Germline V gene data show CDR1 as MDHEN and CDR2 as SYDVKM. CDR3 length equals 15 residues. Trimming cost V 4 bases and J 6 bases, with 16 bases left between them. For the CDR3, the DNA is TGTGCCAGCAGTTCCGCACAGGGATCGGTTCAGCCCCAGCATTTT. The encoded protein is CASSSAQGSVQPQHF.

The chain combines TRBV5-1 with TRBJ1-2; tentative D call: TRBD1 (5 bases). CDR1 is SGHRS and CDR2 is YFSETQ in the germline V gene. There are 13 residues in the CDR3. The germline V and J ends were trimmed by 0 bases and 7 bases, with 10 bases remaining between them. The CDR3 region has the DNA TGCGCCAGCAGCTTGGAGGGACTTGCTGGCTACACCTTC. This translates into CASSLEGLAGYTF.

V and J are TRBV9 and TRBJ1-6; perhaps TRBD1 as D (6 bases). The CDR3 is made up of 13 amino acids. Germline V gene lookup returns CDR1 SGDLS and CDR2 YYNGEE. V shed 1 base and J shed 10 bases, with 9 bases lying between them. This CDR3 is CASSVSQGSPLHF. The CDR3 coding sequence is TGTGCCAGCAGCGTATCCCAGGGGTCACCCCTCCACTTT.

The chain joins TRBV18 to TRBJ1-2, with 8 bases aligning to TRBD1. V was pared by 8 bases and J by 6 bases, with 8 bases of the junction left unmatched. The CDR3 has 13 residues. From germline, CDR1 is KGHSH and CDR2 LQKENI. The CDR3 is CASTLQGGHGYTF. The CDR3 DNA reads TGTGCCAGCACATTACAGGGGGGTCATGGCTACACCTTC.

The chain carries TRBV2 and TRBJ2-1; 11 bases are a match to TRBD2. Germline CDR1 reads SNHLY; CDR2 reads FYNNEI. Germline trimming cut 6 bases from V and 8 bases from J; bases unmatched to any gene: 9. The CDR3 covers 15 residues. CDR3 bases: TGTGCCAGCAGCGACGCTAGCGGGGGGTATGATGAGCAGTTCTTC. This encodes CASSDASGGYDEQFF.

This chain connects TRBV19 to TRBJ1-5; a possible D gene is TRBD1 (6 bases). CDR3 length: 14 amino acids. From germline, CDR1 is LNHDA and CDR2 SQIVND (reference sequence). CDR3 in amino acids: CTTDDRPSNQPQHF. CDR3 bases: TGTACCACCGACGACAGGCCCAGCAATCAGCCCCAGCATTTT.

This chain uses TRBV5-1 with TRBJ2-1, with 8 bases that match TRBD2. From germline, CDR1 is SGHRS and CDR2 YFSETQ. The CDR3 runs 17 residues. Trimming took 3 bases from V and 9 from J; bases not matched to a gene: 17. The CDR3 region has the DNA TGCGCCAGCAGCTCTTCGGTGGAAGCGGGGGCCGGGGGTGAGCAGTTCTTC. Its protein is CASSSSVEAGAGGEQFF.

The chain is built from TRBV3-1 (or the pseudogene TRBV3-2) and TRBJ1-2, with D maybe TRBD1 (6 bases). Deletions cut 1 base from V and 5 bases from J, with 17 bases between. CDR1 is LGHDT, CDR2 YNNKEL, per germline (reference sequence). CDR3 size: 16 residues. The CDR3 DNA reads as TGTGCCAGCAGCCAAGTGGCGGAACAGGGACGGTATGGCTACACCTTC. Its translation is CASSQVAEQGRYGYTF.

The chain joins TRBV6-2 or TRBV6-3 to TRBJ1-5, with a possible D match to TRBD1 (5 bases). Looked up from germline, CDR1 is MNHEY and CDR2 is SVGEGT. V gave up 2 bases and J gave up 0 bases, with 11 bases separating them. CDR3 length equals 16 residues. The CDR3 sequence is CASSYRQPYSNQPQHF. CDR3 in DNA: TGTGCCAGCAGTTACAGACAGCCATATAGCAATCAGCCCCAGCATTTT.

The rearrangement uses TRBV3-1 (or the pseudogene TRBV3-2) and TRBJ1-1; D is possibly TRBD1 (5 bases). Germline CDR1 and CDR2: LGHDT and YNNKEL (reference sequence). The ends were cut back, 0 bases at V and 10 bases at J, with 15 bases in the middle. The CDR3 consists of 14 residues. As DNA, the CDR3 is TGTGCCAGCAGCCAAGATAGGACACCCGGGGGAGCTTTCTTT. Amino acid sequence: CASSQDRTPGGAFF.

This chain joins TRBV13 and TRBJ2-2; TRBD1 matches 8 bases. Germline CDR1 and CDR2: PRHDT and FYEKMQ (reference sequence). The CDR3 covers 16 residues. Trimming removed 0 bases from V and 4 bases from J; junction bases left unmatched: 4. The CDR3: CASSLGTGVGTGELFF. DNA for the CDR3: TGTGCCAGCAGCTTAGGGACAGGGGTCGGCACCGGGGAGCTGTTTTTT.

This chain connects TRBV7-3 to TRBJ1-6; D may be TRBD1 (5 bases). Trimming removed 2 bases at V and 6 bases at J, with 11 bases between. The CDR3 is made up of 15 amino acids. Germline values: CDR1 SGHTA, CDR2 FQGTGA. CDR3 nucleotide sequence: TGTGCCAGCAGCTTAGTAGCAGGGATTAATTCACCCCTCCACTTT. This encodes CASSLVAGINSPLHF.

Here the CDR3 reads CASSLFGGSNTGELFF. In DNA form, the CDR3 reads TGCGCCAGCAGCTTGTTCGGGGGGTCGAACACCGGGGAGCTGTTTTTT. This chain joins TRBV5-1 and TRBJ2-2, with 7 positions matching TRBD2. Germline CDR1 SGHRS, CDR2 YFSETQ. V trimming: 1 base; J trimming: 0 bases; junction bases outside the gene matches: 3. This CDR3 has 16 residues. Filled out from reference TRBV5-1 and TRBJ2-2, the complete variable domain reads KAGVTQTPRYLIKTRGQQVTLSCSPISGHRSVSWYQQTPGQGLQFLFEYFSETQRNKGNFPGRFSGRQFSNSRSEMNVSTLELGDSALYLCASSLFGGSNTGELFFGEGSRLTVL.

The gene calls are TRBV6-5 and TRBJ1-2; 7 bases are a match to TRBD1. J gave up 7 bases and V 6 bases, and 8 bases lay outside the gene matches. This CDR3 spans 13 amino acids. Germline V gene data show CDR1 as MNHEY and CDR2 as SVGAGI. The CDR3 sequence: CASSEGAEGGYTF. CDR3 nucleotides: TGTGCCAGCAGCGAGGGGGCAGAGGGTGGCTACACCTTC.

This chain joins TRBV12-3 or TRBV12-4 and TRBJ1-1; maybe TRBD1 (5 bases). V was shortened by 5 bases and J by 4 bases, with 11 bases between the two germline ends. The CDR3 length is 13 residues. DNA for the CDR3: TGTGCCAGCAGTGGGCAGGGCGCCACTGAAGCTTTCTTT. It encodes CASSGQGATEAFF.

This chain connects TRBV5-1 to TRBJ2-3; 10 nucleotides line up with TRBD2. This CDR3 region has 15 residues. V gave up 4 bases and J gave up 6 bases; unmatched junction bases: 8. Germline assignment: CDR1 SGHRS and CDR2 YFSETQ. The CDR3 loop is CASSPRSGGLDTQYF. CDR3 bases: TGCGCCAGCAGCCCACGTAGCGGGGGGCTCGATACGCAGTATTTT.

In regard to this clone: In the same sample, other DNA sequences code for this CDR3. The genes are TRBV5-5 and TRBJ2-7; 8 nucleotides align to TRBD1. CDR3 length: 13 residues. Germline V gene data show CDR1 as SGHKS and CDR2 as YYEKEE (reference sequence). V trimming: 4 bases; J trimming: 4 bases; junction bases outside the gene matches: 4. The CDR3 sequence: CASSLQGDYEQYF. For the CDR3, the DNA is TGTGCCAGCAGCCTACAGGGGGATTACGAGCAGTACTTC.

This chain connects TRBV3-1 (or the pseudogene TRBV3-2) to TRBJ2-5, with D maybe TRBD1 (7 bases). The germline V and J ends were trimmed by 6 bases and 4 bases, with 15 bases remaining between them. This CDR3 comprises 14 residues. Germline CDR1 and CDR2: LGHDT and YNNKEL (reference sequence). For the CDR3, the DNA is TGTGCCAGCAGACACACAGGGGAGGCAGAGACCCAGTACTTC. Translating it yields CASRHTGEAETQYF.

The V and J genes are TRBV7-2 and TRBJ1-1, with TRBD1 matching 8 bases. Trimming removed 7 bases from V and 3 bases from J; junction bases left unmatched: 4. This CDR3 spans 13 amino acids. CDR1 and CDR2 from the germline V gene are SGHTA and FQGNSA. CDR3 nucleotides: TGTGCCAGCAACAAGGACAGGGACACTGAAGCTTTCTTT. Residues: CASNKDRDTEAFF. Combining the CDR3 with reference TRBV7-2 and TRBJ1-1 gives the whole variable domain GAGVSQSPSNKVTEKGKDVELRCDPISGHTALYWYRQSLGQGLEFLIYFQGNSAPDKSGLPSDRFSAERTGGSVSTLTIQRTQQEDSAVYLCASNKDRDTEAFFGQGTRLTVV.

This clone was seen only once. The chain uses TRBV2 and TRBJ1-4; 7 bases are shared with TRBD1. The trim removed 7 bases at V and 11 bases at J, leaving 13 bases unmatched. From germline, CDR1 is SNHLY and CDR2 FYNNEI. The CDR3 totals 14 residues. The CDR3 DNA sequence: TGTGCCAGCACCCTGGAGGAGGGGGCGAGGAAACTGTTTTTT. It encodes CASTLEEGARKLFF. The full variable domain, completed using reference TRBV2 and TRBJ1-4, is EPEVTQTPSHQVTQMGQEVILRCVPISNHLYFYWYRQILGQKVEFLVSFYNNEISEKSEIFDDQFSVERPDGSNFTLKIRSTKLEDSAMYFCASTLEEGARKLFFGSGTQLSVL.

DNA of the CDR3: TGTGCCAGCTCACCACTCGAGGTTCAAGAGACCCAGTACTTC. It yields the protein CASSPLEVQETQYF. V is TRBV18 and J is TRBJ2-5; D remains unclear. Trimming removed 1 base at V and 2 bases at J, with 8 bases between. The length of the CDR3 is 14 residues. Per the germline V gene, CDR1 is KGHSH and CDR2 is LQKENI. Full variable domain (outside the CDR3, taken from reference TRBV18 and TRBJ2-5): NAGVMQNPRHLVRRRGQEARLRCSPMKGHSHVYWYRQLPEEGLKFMVYLQKENIIDESGMPKERFSAEFPKEGPSILRIQQVVRGDSAAYFCASSPLEVQETQYFGPGTRLLVL.

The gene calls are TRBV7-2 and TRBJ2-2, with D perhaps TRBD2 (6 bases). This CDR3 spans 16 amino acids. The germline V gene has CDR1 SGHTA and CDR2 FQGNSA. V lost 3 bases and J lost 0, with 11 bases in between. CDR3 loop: CASSFVGGTNTGELFF. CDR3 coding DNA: TGTGCCAGCAGCTTCGTCGGGGGAACGAACACCGGGGAGCTGTTTTTT.

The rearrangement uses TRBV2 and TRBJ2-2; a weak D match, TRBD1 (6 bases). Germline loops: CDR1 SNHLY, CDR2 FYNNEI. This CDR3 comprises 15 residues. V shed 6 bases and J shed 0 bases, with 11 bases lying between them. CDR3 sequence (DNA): TGTGCCAGCAGGGGGACATCCGCGAACACCGGGGAGCTGTTTTTT. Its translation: CASRGTSANTGELFF.

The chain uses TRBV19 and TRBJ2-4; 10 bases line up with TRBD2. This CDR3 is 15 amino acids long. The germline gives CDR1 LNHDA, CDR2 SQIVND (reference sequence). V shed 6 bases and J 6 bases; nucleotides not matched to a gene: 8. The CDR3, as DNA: TGTGCCAGTAGCCCCGTAGCGGGGGGCTTAAACATTCAGTACTTC. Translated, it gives CASSPVAGGLNIQYF.

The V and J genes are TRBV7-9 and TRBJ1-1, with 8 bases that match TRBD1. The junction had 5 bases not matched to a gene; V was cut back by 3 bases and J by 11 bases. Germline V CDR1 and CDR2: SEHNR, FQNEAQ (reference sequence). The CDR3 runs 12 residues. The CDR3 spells CASSLTGERAFF. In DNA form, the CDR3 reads TGTGCCAGCAGCTTGACAGGGGAACGGGCTTTCTTT.

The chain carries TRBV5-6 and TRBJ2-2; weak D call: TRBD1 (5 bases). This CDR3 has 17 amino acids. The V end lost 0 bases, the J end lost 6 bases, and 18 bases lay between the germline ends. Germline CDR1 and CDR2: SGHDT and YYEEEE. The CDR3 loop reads CASSLEKGMYWAGELFF. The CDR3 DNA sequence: TGTGCCAGCAGCTTGGAGAAGGGGATGTATTGGGCCGGGGAGCTGTTTTTT.

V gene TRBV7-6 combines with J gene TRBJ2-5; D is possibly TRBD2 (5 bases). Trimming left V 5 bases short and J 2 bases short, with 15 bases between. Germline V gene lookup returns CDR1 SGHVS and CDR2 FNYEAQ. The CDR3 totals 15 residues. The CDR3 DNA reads TGTGCCAGCAGCCCTAGACGGCGGGCACAAGAGACCCAGTACTTC. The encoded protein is CASSPRRRAQETQYF.